This TCR beta chain was found in a study of T-cell reconstitution after alpha-beta-depleted transplantation in children. Findings of the study overall: When one year had passed after transplant, most T-cell counts and diversity came from newly produced T cells. There were reportedly several hundred expanded graft clones from which alpha-beta T cells came about two months after transplant. From surviving recipient T cells and thymic progenitors came the high day-60 TCRbeta diversity observed in some patients.

The authors prepared the TCRbeta library with unique molecular identifiers. TCRdb processed the PCR reads anew with MiXCR; each CDR3 protein has one entry. The sample yields 350,000 to 500,000 distinct CDR3 sequences, roughly 43% seen once. A note on this clonotype: Its antigen is unknown.

Germline V CDR1 and CDR2: DFQATT, SNEGSKA (reference sequence). There are 12 residues in the CDR3. V shed 0 bases and J shed 9 bases, with 11 bases lying between them. V gene TRBV20-1 combines with J gene TRBJ1-2; D not resolved. The specimen comprised PBMCs, sampled before TCRalphabeta/CD19-depleted stem cell transplant. The sequence came from a girl aged 2 to 10 with aplastic anemia, due to receive a stem cell transplant. This CDR3 is CSARETLGSYTF. CDR3 nucleotide sequence: TGCAGTGCTAGAGAAACCCTTGGGAGCTACACCTTC.